Below are 19 T cell receptor beta chains sequenced from a single sample in a study of regulatory T cells in long-lasting Graves disease. Documented time point: persistent/refractory GD, antithyroid drugs over 5 years with positive TRAb. The authors made the TCR library using RNA they extracted from PBMCs. Investigators prepared the TCR beta libraries by applying iRepertoire HTBI primers and Arm-PCR of CDR3 regions. Using its own MiXCR run on the multiplex PCR reads, TCRdb lists one record per CDR3 protein. The repertoire includes 400,000 to 500,000 distinct CDR3 sequences, 20% to 25% of them detected once, and roughly 7.7% sits in the top ten. The specimen comprised peripheral blood mononuclear cells (PBMCs), sampled when the disease was refractory, from a patient treated with antithyroid drugs. The receptors were gathered from a female donor with Graves disease.

The J gene is TRBJ1-1, the V gene TRBV7-9; 7 bases match TRBD1. Germline values: CDR1 SEHNR, CDR2 FQNEAQ (reference sequence). The CDR3 consists of 14 residues. V lost 5 bases, J lost 2 bases, and 5 bases stayed unmatched. The DNA of the CDR3 is TGTGCCAGCAGCACCGGACAGGTTAACACTGAAGCTTTCTTT. Its translation: CASSTGQVNTEAFF.

This clonotype was seen repeatedly, ten times or more. The chain employs TRBV28 and TRBJ2-7; 10 positions agree with TRBD2. The CDR3 length is 16 residues. Losses at the gene ends were 4 bases for V and 2 bases for J; bases not matched to a gene: 8. Germline V CDR1 and CDR2: MDHEN, SYDVKM. CDR3 in DNA: TGTGCCAGCAGTTCCCTGACTAGCGGGTGGACCTACGAGCAGTACTTC. Its protein product is CASSSLTSGWTYEQYF.

The sample holds many counts of this clonotype. V is TRBV6-9 and J is TRBJ1-5; D is perhaps TRBD1 (5 bases). V was clipped by 4 bases and J by 5 bases, with 15 bases between them. Germline V gene data show CDR1 as MNHGY and CDR2 as SVAAGI. This CDR3 has 15 residues. The CDR3 region has the DNA TGTGCCAGCAGTTTCTCCGGGACCGGTGATCAGCCCCAGCATTTT. Protein: CASSFSGTGDQPQHF.

V usage is TRBV28 and J usage is TRBJ2-3; 8 bases fit TRBD1. The CDR3 runs 18 residues. The trim removed 6 bases at V and 2 bases at J, leaving 16 bases unmatched. Germline V gene sequence: CDR1 MDHEN, CDR2 SYDVKM. This chain's CDR3 is CASSKRPGGQIYTDTQYF. Written as DNA, the CDR3 is TGTGCCAGCAGCAAAAGGCCAGGGGGCCAGATCTACACAGATACGCAGTATTTT.

The rearrangement joins TRBV9 to TRBJ1-6, with 11 bases identical to TRBD1. The J segment lost 6 bases and the V segment lost 2 bases, leaving 10 bases of the junction unmatched. The V gene's germline CDR1 is SGDLS and CDR2 YYNGEE. The CDR3 extends over 18 amino acids. This CDR3 is CASSVNHGTGGGNSPLHF. CDR3 bases: TGTGCCAGCAGCGTCAATCACGGGACAGGGGGAGGTAATTCACCCCTCCACTTT.

This clonotype has a count of ten or more. DNA for the CDR3: TGTGCCAGCAGTTACTCGTTAAACGACATTTCAAACTCACCCCTCCACTTT. This translates into CASSYSLNDISNSPLHF. The rearrangement joins TRBV6-2 or TRBV6-3 to TRBJ1-6; D call uncertain. The CDR3 is 17 residues long. Germline CDR1 MNHEY, CDR2 SVGEGT. Trimming left V 0 bases short and J 10 bases short, with 19 bases between.

Only a few counts were recorded for this clonotype. This sequence joins TRBV11-2 and TRBJ1-3; D gene ambiguous. Germline V gives CDR1 SGHAT, CDR2 FQNNGV. This CDR3 contains 15 residues. Trimming cost V 3 bases and J 0 bases, with 9 bases left between them. The CDR3 spells CASSFDRSSGNTIYF. The CDR3 DNA follows: TGTGCCAGCAGCTTCGACCGCTCCTCTGGAAACACCATATATTTT.

This clonotype has ten or more counts. This chain connects TRBV6-2 or TRBV6-3 to TRBJ1-4; TRBD1 matches 7 bases. Trimming at V came to 6 bases and at J to 12 bases, leaving 10 bases not matched to a gene. Germline V gene sequence: CDR1 MNHEY, CDR2 SVGEGT. The CDR3 covers 13 residues. The CDR3 loop is CASRRTGQLELFF. The CDR3 region has the DNA TGTGCCAGCAGGAGGACAGGACAGCTGGAACTGTTTTTT.

Worth noting for this clonotype: A much larger clone is a single base away; this may be a read error. This sequence joins TRBV29-1 and TRBJ1-2; perhaps TRBD1 as D (5 bases). Germline CDR1 SQVTM, CDR2 ANQGSEA. The CDR3 runs to 14 residues. CDR3 DNA: TGCAGCGTTGAAGCCAGGGACGCCAACTATCGCTACACCTTC. The encoded protein is CSVEARDANYRYTF.

The CDR3 reads CASSAAGVDYGYTF. CDR3 nucleotides: TGTGCCAGCAGTGCGGCAGGGGTTGACTATGGCTACACCTTC. The chain has TRBV6-1 and TRBJ1-2; D possibly corresponds to TRBD1 (6 bases). The CDR3 is 14 residues long. Trimming removed 4 bases from V and 3 bases from J, with 12 bases in between. The germline gives CDR1 MNHNS, CDR2 SASEGT.

The genes are TRBV6-2 or TRBV6-3 and TRBJ2-7; D may be TRBD2 (6 bases). The CDR3 covers 13 residues. Trimming took 8 bases from V and 0 from J, leaving 11 bases between them. Germline assignment: CDR1 MNHEY and CDR2 SVGEGT. The CDR3 coding sequence is TGTGCCAGCGGCCGGGGGACCTCCTACGAGCAGTACTTC. This sequence encodes CASGRGTSYEQYF.

About this clonotype itself: A clone one base away is much larger, so this may be a read error. J is TRBJ2-5 and V is TRBV20-1; 10 bases agree with TRBD2. J was trimmed by 3 bases and V by 6 bases; bases with no gene match: 7. The V gene's germline CDR1 is DFQATT and CDR2 SNEGSKA (reference sequence). The CDR3 has 14 residues. The CDR3 loop is CSAPSGSGEETQYF. As DNA, the CDR3 is TGCAGTGCCCCTAGCGGGAGCGGGGAAGAGACCCAGTACTTC.

This clonotype occurred a few times. One end of the junction does not line up with germline, which may come from a read error. The chain has TRBV6-9 and TRBJ1-2; TRBD1 aligns across 7 bases. In germline, CDR1 is MNHGY, CDR2 SVAAGI. The CDR3 sequence is 15 residues long. The CDR3 sequence is CASSYRIDRDLGCTF. Here the CDR3 DNA reads TGTGCCAGCAGTTACCGGATAGACAGGGATCTTGGCTGCACCTTC.

As regards this clonotype: It may be a read error: a sequence one base away is much more abundant. J is TRBJ1-6 and V is TRBV10-3, with 7 bases identical to TRBD1. The V gene's germline CDR1 is ENHRY and CDR2 SYGVKD. The V gene end was trimmed by 10 bases and the J gene end by 3 bases; junction bases not matched to a gene: 3. The CDR3 is made up of 13 amino acids. Here the CDR3 reads CATGTVYNSPLHF. The CDR3 region has the DNA TGTGCCACTGGGACAGTCTATAATTCACCCCTCCACTTT.

This clonotype was counted at least ten times. The rearrangement uses TRBV28 and TRBJ1-6, with 9 nucleotides matching TRBD1. This CDR3 has 14 residues. Germline CDR1 is MDHEN and CDR2 is SYDVKM. V lost 6 bases and J lost 10; bases outside the gene matches: 7. CDR3 in amino acids: CASSLGQGGSPLHF. Written as DNA, the CDR3 is TGTGCCAGCAGCTTGGGACAGGGTGGCTCACCCCTCCACTTT.

This clonotype was counted at least ten times. The chain combines TRBV15 with TRBJ1-1; no firm D call. The V gene lost 0 bases and the J gene lost 5 bases, with 10 bases spanning the gap. The CDR3 spans 14 residues. Looked up from germline, CDR1 is LNHNV and CDR2 is YYDKDF (reference sequence). CDR3 bases: TGTGCCACCAGCAGAGATATCAGTGCGACTGAAGCTTTCTTT. Translated, it gives CATSRDISATEAFF.

Many counts were recorded for this clonotype. V is TRBV27 and J is TRBJ2-5; 9 bases are shared with TRBD2. This CDR3 spans 15 amino acids. Germline trimming cut 2 bases from V and 5 bases from J; bases unmatched to any gene: 6. Looked up from germline, CDR1 is MNHEY and CDR2 is SMNVEV (reference sequence). The CDR3 loop reads CASSLGREGLETQYF. CDR3 in DNA: TGTGCCAGCAGTTTAGGGCGGGAGGGCCTGGAGACCCAGTACTTC.

This clonotype was detected many times. V and J are TRBV6-1 and TRBJ2-7; possibly TRBD2 for D (6 bases). This CDR3 comprises 14 residues. CDR1 MNHNS and CDR2 SASEGT come from the germline V gene. Trimming left V 7 bases short and J 2 bases short, with 15 bases between. The CDR3 sequence: CASTLEGYTYEQYF. The CDR3, as DNA: TGTGCCAGCACGTTGGAGGGGTACACCTACGAGCAGTACTTC.

The chain uses TRBV20-1 and TRBJ2-5, with 16 bases lining up with TRBD2. Near its end, the DNA agrees better with TRBJ2-1, so the J call may be wrong. The CDR3 totals 19 residues. Per germline, CDR1 DFQATT and CDR2 SNEGSKA (reference sequence). CDR3 nucleotides: TGCAGTGCTAGAGTTAGGGGACTAGCGGGAGGGCCAGCGGCACATGAGCAGTTCTTC. Translated, it gives CSARVRGLAGGPAAHEQFF.